This T cell receptor beta chain was recorded in a study of vaccination and CD4 T cells after COVID-19. Study details: Control cultures were given a CEFX pool, an HIV-1 Nef pool, or no peptide. Findings and limits, study-wide: For convalescent patients, 304 of the 307 vaccine-specific clones analyzed were classified as spike mono-reactive.

An Oncomine TCR Beta short-read assay was used to sequence the DNA from cultured CD4+ T cells. TCRdb independently ran MiXCR on the PCR reads; one entry per CDR3 protein. The sample has 20,000 to 30,000 distinct CDR3 sequences, roughly 44% seen once. As regards this clonotype: The antigen is unknown.

The sample's treatment: roughly 10-day PBMC culture with coronavirus spike peptide pools or control peptides (ViraFEST assay). Recorded positive PCR dates fall between March and December 2020, preceding US Alpha, Beta and Delta variants. This TCR was recovered from a human donor who had recovered from COVID-19. The sample taken for sequencing was CD4+ T cells from blood, cultured in vitro.

The CDR3 sequence: CASSTRGRAGANVLTF. CDR3 DNA sequence: TGTGCCAGCAGCACCCGGGGAAGGGCTGGGGCCAACGTCCTGACTTTC. V and J are TRBV6-1 and TRBJ2-6, with D perhaps matching TRBD2 (5 bases). The V gene lost 6 bases and the J gene lost 2 bases, with 14 bases spanning the gap. This CDR3 spans 16 amino acids. Germline V CDR1 and CDR2: MNHNS, SASEGT.